The sequence of this T cell receptor beta chain was determined in a study of blood T cell repertoires in COVID-19. Study at large: Both acute and convalescent COVID-19 samples were obtained from the United States, Italy and Spain.

Trimming removed 4 bases at V and 5 bases at J, with 29 bases between. This CDR3 is 19 amino acids long. Germline values: CDR1 LGHNA, CDR2 YSLEER. Original processing notes: Reference gene primer amplification gave estimated nucleated cell counts. The data were produced by immunoSEQ multiplex PCR, yet TCRdb's version contains in-frame clones alone and is incomplete. For V, J and clone size, that table is used; D and trimming come from the DNA. The repertoire holds some 25,000 clones, with approximately 82% as singletons. The chain uses TRBV4-3 and TRBJ1-2, with D perhaps TRBD1 (6 bases). This TCR derives from a human donor in a cohort sampled during active COVID-19. Source material: peripheral blood. The CDR3 DNA follows: TGCGCCAGCAGCCTCCACGTATTTAACAAGCGGGGGGGGGCTTATGGCTACACCTTC. Protein: CASSLHVFNKRGGAYGYTF.